One and the same sample provided the 15 T cell receptor beta chains below, sequenced in a study of shared clonotypes between healthy human individuals (dated by TCRdb to the early 2020s). Receptor amplification or capture employed the immunoSEQ multiplex PCR assay. The immuneACCESS repertoire file appears here via TCRdb, limited to in-frame rearrangements. These files lack a portion of the clones; in checked studies, under half of the deficit traces to unresolved V genes, and the cause of the others is not known. The sample profile shows about 600,000 clones; around 78% of them were found once. The ten largest account for 12% of the sample. The sample comprised PBMCs. The receptors were gathered from a middle-aged woman in good health. Some clones in this sample may be carry-over from other donors' samples.

In the case of this clone: Distinct nucleotide sequences in the sample also encode this CDR3. The rearrangement joins TRBV2 to TRBJ2-1; no reliable D call. The CDR3 spans 11 residues. CDR1 and CDR2 from the germline V gene are SNHLY and FYNNEI. The V end was cut by 6 bases, the J end by 4 bases, with 4 bases between. The chain's CDR3 is CASRDYNEQFF. The CDR3 DNA reads TGTGCCAGCAGAGATTACAATGAGCAGTTCTTC.

For this clone: Other DNA sequences within the sample encode an identical CDR3. The chain links TRBV7-8 to TRBJ2-1; 10 bases line up with TRBD2. The CDR3 is 16 residues long. J gave up 2 bases and V 5 bases, and 6 bases lay outside the gene matches. Germline V gene data show CDR1 as SGHVS and CDR2 as FQNEAQ. CDR3 bases: TGTGCCAGCAGCCACCCCAGCGGGAGGGCCTACAATGAGCAGTTCTTC. Translated, it gives CASSHPSGRAYNEQFF.

The gene calls are TRBV14 and TRBJ1-4, with D maybe TRBD1 (6 bases). Trimming took 0 bases from V and 0 from J, leaving 8 bases between them. The CDR3 consists of 16 residues. The germline V gene has CDR1 SGHDN and CDR2 FVKESK. The CDR3 protein is CASSQEEGATNEKLFF. In DNA, the CDR3 is TGTGCCAGCAGCCAAGAAGAGGGGGCAACTAATGAAAAACTGTTTTTT. The full variable domain, in which reference TRBV14 and TRBJ1-4 provide the parts outside the CDR3, is EAGVTQFPSHSVIEKGQTVTLRCDPISGHDNLYWYRRVMGKEIKFLLHFVKESKQDESGMPNNRFLAERTGGTYSTLKVQPAELEDSGVYFCASSQEEGATNEKLFFGSGTQLSVL.

This chain joins TRBV28 and TRBJ2-3; D may be TRBD1 or TRBD2 (5 bases each). This CDR3 has 16 residues. Germline assignment: CDR1 MDHEN and CDR2 SYDVKM. Trimming took 4 bases from V and 1 from J, leaving 15 bases between them. CDR3 in amino acids: CASSSDGGDGTDTQYF. The CDR3 nucleotides read TGTGCCAGCAGTTCCGATGGGGGAGACGGCACAGATACGCAGTATTTT.

The rearrangement joins TRBV4-3 to TRBJ2-1; 8 bases fit TRBD2. Germline lookup yields CDR1 LGHNA and CDR2 YSLEER. V lost 3 bases and J lost 2; bases outside the gene matches: 6. CDR3 length: 16 amino acids. The CDR3 DNA sequence: TGCGCCAGCAGCCAGTTGGCGGGAGGCACCTACAATGAGCAGTTCTTC. This gives the protein CASSQLAGGTYNEQFF.

CDR3 sequence: CASGAETGNYGYTF. As DNA, the CDR3 is TGTGCCAGCGGTGCGGAGACGGGTAACTATGGCTACACCTTC. The V call is TRBV2, the J call TRBJ1-2; D remains ambiguous. V was clipped by 8 bases and J by 1 base, with 14 bases between them. From germline, CDR1 is SNHLY and CDR2 FYNNEI. The CDR3 runs 14 residues.

This clone showed up just once. The likely explanation is a read error, given a far larger clone one base away. This specimen includes other DNA sequences encoding the same CDR3. The chain couples TRBV30 to TRBJ1-1; D is unclear. CDR1 is GTSNPN, CDR2 SVGIG, per germline (reference sequence). The CDR3 contains 13 residues. The CDR3 DNA reads as TGTGCCTGGAGTGTTGGGAGGAACACTGAAGCTTTCTTC. Its translation: CAWSVGRNTEAFF.

This chain connects TRBV11-2 to TRBJ1-2; 8 nucleotides align to TRBD1. This CDR3 has 14 residues. The V segment lost 5 bases and the J segment 7 bases; nucleotides outside the gene matches: 9. Per germline, CDR1 SGHAT and CDR2 FQNNGV. The DNA of the CDR3 is TGTGCCAGCAGCGGGACAGGATTAGGGGGTGGCTACACCTTC. This gives the protein CASSGTGLGGGYTF.

This clone was counted a single time. J is TRBJ1-3 and V is TRBV10-3, with TRBD1 identical over 9 bases. Germline CDR1 ENHRY, CDR2 SYGVKD. V lost 4 bases, J lost 6 bases, and 7 bases stayed unmatched. The CDR3 loop spans 15 amino acids. CDR3: CAISAGTGRENTIYF. Written as DNA, the CDR3 is TGTGCCATCAGTGCCGGGACAGGGCGTGAAAACACCATATATTTT.

This clone appeared once. This rearrangement joins TRBV6-1 to TRBJ2-7; TRBD1 is a possible D gene (6 bases). Germline CDR1 MNHNS, CDR2 SASEGT. This CDR3 spans 14 amino acids. V gave up 4 bases and J gave up 3 bases, with 13 bases separating them. The DNA of the CDR3 is TGTGCCAGCAGTGTCGGACAGATGAACTACGAGCAGTACTTC. Encoded protein: CASSVGQMNYEQYF.

On this clone itself: The sample contains more than one DNA sequence encoding this CDR3. The CDR3 sequence: CASSLRLAGITDTQYF. The CDR3, as DNA: TGTGCCAGCAGCCTTCGACTAGCGGGAATCACAGATACGCAGTATTTT. V and J are TRBV7-2 and TRBJ2-3; 11 positions match TRBD2. Germline values: CDR1 SGHTA, CDR2 FQGNSA. V lost 5 bases and J lost 2; bases outside the gene matches: 6. This CDR3 comprises 16 residues.

The V call is TRBV10-2, the J call TRBJ2-7, with 9 bases identical to TRBD1. The J segment lost 2 bases and the V segment lost 6 bases, leaving 5 bases of the junction unmatched. Germline CDR1 is WSHSY and CDR2 is SAAADI. The CDR3 length is 14 residues. CDR3 bases: TGCGCCAGCAGGCGGACAGGGGTAACCTACGAGCAGTACTTC. Translating it yields CASRRTGVTYEQYF.

This chain links TRBV5-6 with TRBJ1-1; D might be TRBD1 (5 bases). The V gene lost 3 bases and the J gene lost 0 bases, with 9 bases spanning the gap. The CDR3 sequence is 14 residues long. Germline loops: CDR1 SGHDT, CDR2 YYEEEE. This CDR3 is CASSWTLMNTEAFF. The CDR3 DNA follows: TGTGCCAGCAGCTGGACACTTATGAACACTGAAGCTTTCTTT.

This clone was seen a few times. The chain uses TRBV10-3 and TRBJ1-5, with no clear D. The germline CDR1 and CDR2 sequences are ENHRY and SYGVKD. V lost 0 bases and J 7 bases, leaving 7 bases between the germline ends. The CDR3 consists of 13 residues. CDR3 DNA sequence: TGTGCCATCAGTGAGTCCGCCCGCCAGCCCCAGCATTTT. Translated, it gives CAISESARQPQHF.

The count of this clone is one. The chain couples TRBV5-1 to TRBJ1-1, with TRBD1 matching 7 bases. The CDR3 length is 15 residues. Germline lookup yields CDR1 SGHRS and CDR2 YFSETQ. J gave up 7 bases and V 4 bases, and 13 bases lay outside the gene matches. CDR3 sequence reads: CASSPGTDLVNEAFF. The CDR3 DNA reads as TGCGCCAGCAGCCCCGGGACAGATTTGGTAAATGAAGCTTTCTTT.